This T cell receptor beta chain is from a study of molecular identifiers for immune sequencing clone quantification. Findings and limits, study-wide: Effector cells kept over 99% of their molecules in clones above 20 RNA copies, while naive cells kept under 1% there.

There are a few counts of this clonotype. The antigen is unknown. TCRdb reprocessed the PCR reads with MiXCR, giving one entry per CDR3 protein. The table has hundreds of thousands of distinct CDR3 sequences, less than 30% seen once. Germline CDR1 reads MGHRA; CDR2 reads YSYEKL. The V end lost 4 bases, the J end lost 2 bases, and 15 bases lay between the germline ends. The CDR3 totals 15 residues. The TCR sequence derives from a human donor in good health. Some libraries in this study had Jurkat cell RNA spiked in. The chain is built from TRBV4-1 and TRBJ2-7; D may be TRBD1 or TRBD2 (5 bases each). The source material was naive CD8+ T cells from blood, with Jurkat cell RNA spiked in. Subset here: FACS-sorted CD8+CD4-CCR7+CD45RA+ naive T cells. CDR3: CASSPRLGEAYEQYF. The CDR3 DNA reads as TGCGCCAGCAGCCCCCGCCTGGGGGAAGCCTACGAGCAGTACTTC.